This record covers a single TCR beta chain. Study donors comprised healthy, HIV-negative adults devoid of recent acute infection or vaccination. The data are from a study of shared clonotypes between healthy human individuals. With 2 bases clipped from V and 2 bases from J, the junction kept 1 base outside the gene matches. From germline, CDR1 is MNHEY and CDR2 SMNVEV (reference sequence). CDR3 length equals 14 residues. Generated by immunoSEQ multiplex PCR, the TCRdb table keeps only in-frame clones and is missing some. This table has over 850,000 clones, approximately 80% appearing once. The source of this sequence is a young man in good health. Some clones in this sample may be carry-over from other donors' samples. The sequenced sample was memory CD4+ T cells from PBMCs. Subset described: CD45RA-negative fraction. The chain joins TRBV27 to TRBJ2-7; TRBD1 matches at 9 bases. For the CDR3, the DNA is TGTGCCAGCAGTTTACGGACAGGGGCCTACGAGCAGTACTTC. Protein sequence: CASSLRTGAYEQYF.